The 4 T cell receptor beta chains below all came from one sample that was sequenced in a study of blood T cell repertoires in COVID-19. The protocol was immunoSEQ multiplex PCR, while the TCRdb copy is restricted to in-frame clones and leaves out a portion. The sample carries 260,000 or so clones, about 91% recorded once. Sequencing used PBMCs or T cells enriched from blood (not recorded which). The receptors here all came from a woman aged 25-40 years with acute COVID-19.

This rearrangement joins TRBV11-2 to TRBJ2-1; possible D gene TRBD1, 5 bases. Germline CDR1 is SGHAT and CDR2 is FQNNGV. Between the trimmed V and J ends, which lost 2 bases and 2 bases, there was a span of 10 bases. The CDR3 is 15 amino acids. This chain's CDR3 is CASSLSGPPYNEQFF. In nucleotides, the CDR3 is TGTGCCAGCAGCTTATCAGGGCCTCCCTACAATGAGCAGTTCTTC.

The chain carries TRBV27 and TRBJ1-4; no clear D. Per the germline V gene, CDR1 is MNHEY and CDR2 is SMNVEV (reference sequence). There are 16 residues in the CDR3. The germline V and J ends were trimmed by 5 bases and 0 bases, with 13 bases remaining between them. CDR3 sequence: CASSPRASSTNEKLFF. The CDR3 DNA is TGTGCCAGCAGTCCGCGGGCCAGCTCAACTAATGAAAAACTGTTTTTT. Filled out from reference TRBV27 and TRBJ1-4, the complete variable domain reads EAQVTQNPRYLITVTGKKLTVTCSQNMNHEYMSWYRQDPGLGLRQIYYSMNVEVTDKGDVPEGYKVSRKEKRNFPLILESPSPNQTSLYFCASSPRASSTNEKLFFGSGTQLSVL.

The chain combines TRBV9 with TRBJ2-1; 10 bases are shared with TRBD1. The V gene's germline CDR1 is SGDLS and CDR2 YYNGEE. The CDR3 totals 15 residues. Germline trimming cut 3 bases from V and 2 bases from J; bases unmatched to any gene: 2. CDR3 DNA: TGTGCCAGCAGCGAGGGACAGGGGACCTACAATGAGCAGTTCTTC. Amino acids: CASSEGQGTYNEQFF.

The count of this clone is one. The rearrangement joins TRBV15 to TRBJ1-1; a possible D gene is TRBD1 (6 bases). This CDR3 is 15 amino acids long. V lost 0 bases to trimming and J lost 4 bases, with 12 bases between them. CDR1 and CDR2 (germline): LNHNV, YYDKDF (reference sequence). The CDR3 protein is CATSRDPGAGTEAFF. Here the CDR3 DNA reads TGTGCCACCAGCAGAGACCCAGGGGCGGGCACTGAAGCTTTCTTT.